This TCR beta chain was recorded in a study of T cell changes during pregnancy in multiple sclerosis. Some clones are missing from TCRdb's copy, which holds only in-frame ones; the method was immunoSEQ multiplex PCR. The sample lists 75,000 to 100,000 clones, 92% occurring once. V lost 5 bases and J lost 2, with 12 bases in between. The CDR3 runs 14 residues. Germline V gives CDR1 MNHNS, CDR2 SASEGT. This clonotype was obtained from a female donor in good health, enrolled as a control in a pregnancy study. The sample in question was peripheral blood, obtained after pregnancy. The rearrangement links TRBV6-1 to TRBJ2-5; the D gene is possibly TRBD1 (5 bases). The CDR3 bases are TGTGCCAGCAGTCCTTCAGGGTGGCAAGAGACCCAGTACTTC. Its protein is CASSPSGWQETQYF.